The present entry profiles one T cell receptor beta chain with its context. Its antigen is not identified. The data were taken from a study of blood T cells in healthy people across ages. Study-wide findings and caveats: Long-lived donors exceeded aged donors in naive CD4+ cells and diversity.

Next came a second PCR, run for roughly 6 to 11 cycles, which used a sample-barcoded 5' primer along with a J-beta primer mix. Samples each returned at least 3 million CDR3-containing paired-end reads. TCRdb reanalysed the 5' RACE reads using MiXCR and keeps one entry per CDR3 protein. The repertoire holds a few hundred thousand distinct CDR3 sequences, with roughly half as singletons. Germline V gives CDR1 LGHNA, CDR2 YSLEER. V was pared by 0 bases and J by 0 bases, with 4 bases of the junction left unmatched. This CDR3 spans 17 amino acids. The rearrangement uses TRBV4-3 and TRBJ2-3; 9 bases match TRBD1. The TCR was taken from a man aged 60 to 69 in good health. Material for sequencing was blood. The CDR3 DNA reads as TGCGCCAGCAGCCAAGATCCAGGACAGGGGAGCACAGATACGCAGTATTTT. This sequence encodes CASSQDPGQGSTDTQYF.